The 19 T cell receptor beta chains reported below all come from one sample, sequenced in a study of blood T cell repertoires in COVID-19. Produced via immunoSEQ multiplex PCR; TCRdb's table is partial and in-frame only. The repertoire consists of about 150,000 clones, with approximately 86% occurring once and the leading ten covering under 3.5%. Sample: peripheral blood. These receptors were obtained from a man between 65 and 79 years old with acute or convalescent COVID-19.

This rearrangement joins TRBV30 to TRBJ1-5; D is ambiguous. Germline lookup yields CDR1 GTSNPN and CDR2 SVGIG (reference sequence). This CDR3 comprises 13 residues. With 3 bases removed from V and 0 bases from J, the gap between germline ends came to 6 bases. CDR3 in DNA: TGTGCCTGGAGCCAAAATAGCAATCAGCCCCAGCATTTT. Translation: CAWSQNSNQPQHF.

The V and J genes are TRBV4-3 and TRBJ2-3; 10 bases are shared with TRBD1. Germline V gene lookup returns CDR1 LGHNA and CDR2 YSLEER. The CDR3 runs 16 residues. Trimming took 3 bases from V and 2 from J; bases not matched to a gene: 5. The DNA for the CDR3 is TGCGCCAGCAGCCAGGGGACAGGGGCCGTCACAGATACGCAGTATTTT. Translating it yields CASSQGTGAVTDTQYF.

This clone has more than one count but fewer than ten. The chain employs TRBV19 and TRBJ2-2; 11 bases align to TRBD2. V lost 4 bases, J lost 7 bases, and 11 bases stayed unmatched. The CDR3 loop spans 17 amino acids. CDR1 LNHDA and CDR2 SQIVND come from the germline V gene (reference sequence). The CDR3 DNA sequence: TGTGCCAGTAGTAGATTGGGACTAGCGGAGATGGGCGGGGAGCTGTTTTTT. Translated: CASSRLGLAEMGGELFF.

The V call is TRBV11-3, the J call TRBJ2-1; 11 nucleotides line up with TRBD2. The CDR3 is 15 amino acids. Germline V gene lookup returns CDR1 SGHNT and CDR2 YENEEA. The trim removed 4 bases at V and 6 bases at J, leaving 5 bases unmatched. This chain's CDR3 is CASSSLAGGGNEQFF. DNA for the CDR3: TGTGCCAGCAGCTCTTTAGCGGGAGGGGGCAATGAGCAGTTCTTC. Together with reference TRBV11-3 and TRBJ2-1, the CDR3 gives the full variable domain: EAGVVQSPRYKIIEKKQPVAFWCNPISGHNTLYWYLQNLGQGPELLIRYENEEAVDDSQLPKDRFSAERLKGVDSTLKIQPAELGDSAVYLCASSSLAGGGNEQFFGPGTRLTVL.

The V call is TRBV5-6, the J call TRBJ1-5, with TRBD1 matching over 8 bases. In germline, CDR1 is SGHDT, CDR2 YYEEEE. The CDR3 spans 15 residues. After removal of 4 bases from V and 4 bases from J, the junction contained 7 bases not matched to a gene. For the CDR3, the DNA is TGTGCCAGCAGCGTTACAGGGGGGGTAAATCAGCCCCAGCATTTT. Its protein is CASSVTGGVNQPQHF.

The chain employs TRBV19 and TRBJ1-1; D gene ambiguous. Germline assignment: CDR1 LNHDA and CDR2 SQIVND (reference sequence). This CDR3 comprises 13 residues. V was shortened by 6 bases and J by 1 base, with 9 bases between the two germline ends. Here the CDR3 reads CASRRGGNTEAFF. The CDR3 nucleotides read TGTGCCAGTAGGCGGGGAGGGAACACTGAAGCTTTCTTT.

The V gene is TRBV2, the J gene TRBJ2-5; 10 bases are a match to TRBD2. Germline V gene data show CDR1 as SNHLY and CDR2 as FYNNEI. This CDR3 is built from 19 residues. The V and J ends lost 5 bases and 1 base, in that order; junction bases with no gene match: 16. CDR3 nucleotides: TGTGCCAGCAGTCTGGCAGCTGAGCCTAGCGGGAGTCCCCAAGAGACCCAGTACTTC. It translates to CASSLAAEPSGSPQETQYF.

The CDR3 sequence is CALQGSSYNEQFF. The CDR3 bases are TGTGCCCTACAGGGGAGCTCCTACAATGAGCAGTTCTTC. This sequence joins TRBV30 and TRBJ2-1, with 7 positions matching TRBD1. The CDR3 is 13 residues long. CDR1 is GTSNPN and CDR2 is SVGIG in the germline V gene (reference sequence). J gave up 0 bases and V 8 bases, and 4 bases lay outside the gene matches.

The V gene is TRBV4-2, the J gene TRBJ1-1; D ambiguous. The CDR3 loop spans 15 amino acids. Trimming cost V 0 bases and J 1 base, with 9 bases left between them. Germline V gene data show CDR1 as LGHNA and CDR2 as YNFKEQ. The CDR3: CASSQDLAENTEAFF. In DNA, the CDR3 is TGTGCCAGCAGCCAAGATCTGGCAGAGAACACTGAAGCTTTCTTT.

CDR3 loop: CASSPGQGLVIGNSPLHF. The DNA of the CDR3 is TGTGCCAGCAGCCCGGGACAGGGCCTCGTGATCGGTAATTCACCCCTCCACTTT. The chain carries TRBV28 and TRBJ1-6, with 9 bases that match TRBD1. This CDR3 is 18 amino acids long. V was pared by 6 bases and J by 6 bases, with 15 bases of the junction left unmatched. Per germline, CDR1 MDHEN and CDR2 SYDVKM.

The genes are TRBV2 and TRBJ1-1, with D hard to call. This CDR3 has 15 residues. Germline lookup yields CDR1 SNHLY and CDR2 FYNNEI. The ends were cut back, 3 bases at V and 6 bases at J, with 17 bases in the middle. CDR3 DNA sequence: TGTGCCAGCAGTGACGGACTGGTCACGCCTTCTGAAGCTTTCTTT. Protein product: CASSDGLVTPSEAFF. The complete variable domain, with remaining parts taken from reference TRBV2 and TRBJ1-1, reads EPEVTQTPSHQVTQMGQEVILRCVPISNHLYFYWYRQILGQKVEFLVSFYNNEISEKSEIFDDQFSVERPDGSNFTLKIRSTKLEDSAMYFCASSDGLVTPSEAFFGQGTRLTVV.

The chain has TRBV12-3 or TRBV12-4 and TRBJ2-7, with 7 nucleotides matching TRBD1. Germline trimming cut 6 bases from V and 2 bases from J; bases unmatched to any gene: 4. The CDR3 extends over 13 amino acids. The CDR3 DNA reads TGTGCCAGCAGGAGGGGGACAGCCTACGAGCAGTACTTC. As protein: CASRRGTAYEQYF.

V is TRBV3-1 (or the pseudogene TRBV3-2) and J is TRBJ2-5; TRBD2 might be the D (5 bases). This CDR3 has 13 amino acids. The germline V gene encodes CDR1 LGHDT and CDR2 YNNKEL (reference sequence). Trimming took 0 bases from V and 7 from J, leaving 9 bases between them. CDR3 nucleotide sequence: TGTGCCAGCAGCCAAGATCTCGAGGGGACCCAGTACTTC. Translated, it gives CASSQDLEGTQYF.

V usage is TRBV4-3 and J usage is TRBJ2-3; 7 positions agree with TRBD1. Looked up from germline, CDR1 is LGHNA and CDR2 is YSLEER. V shed 4 bases, J shed 4 bases, and the junction held 2 bases outside the gene matches. The CDR3 length is 13 residues. Here the CDR3 reads CASSRQGPDTQYF. The CDR3 DNA is TGCGCCAGCAGCCGACAGGGACCAGATACGCAGTATTTT.

This clone has just a few counts. The rearrangement uses TRBV13 and TRBJ2-2, with D possibly matching TRBD1 (6 bases). V was clipped by 5 bases and J by 6 bases, with 13 bases between them. The germline V gene encodes CDR1 PRHDT and CDR2 FYEKMQ (reference sequence). The CDR3 runs to 14 residues. The chain's CDR3 is CASSPEGVSGELFF. In DNA form, the CDR3 reads TGTGCCAGCAGCCCAGAGGGGGTTTCCGGGGAGCTGTTTTTT. Together with reference TRBV13 and TRBJ2-2, the CDR3 gives the full variable domain: AAGVIQSPRHLIKEKRETATLKCYPIPRHDTVYWYQQGPGQDPQFLISFYEKMQSDKGSIPDRFSAQQFSDYHSELNMSSLELGDSALYFCASSPEGVSGELFFGEGSRLTVL.

The sample holds one count of this clone. The genes are TRBV27 and TRBJ1-2; D not resolved. Trimming removed 4 bases at V and 4 bases at J, with 13 bases between. This CDR3 spans 14 amino acids. CDR1 and CDR2 (germline): MNHEY, SMNVEV (reference sequence). This CDR3 is CASSSPYTAYGYTF. The CDR3 nucleotides are TGTGCCAGCAGTTCCCCTTACACAGCCTATGGCTACACCTTC.

CDR3 coding DNA: TGTGCCAGTAGTATGGACAGGGGGCGACGGGAAAAACTGTTTTTT. Translation gives CASSMDRGRREKLFF. The V gene is TRBV19, the J gene TRBJ1-4; 11 bases align to TRBD1. The CDR3 has 15 residues. The V gene end was trimmed by 3 bases and the J gene end by 8 bases; junction bases not matched to a gene: 5. Germline CDR1 is LNHDA and CDR2 is SQIVND (reference sequence). Filled out from reference TRBV19 and TRBJ1-4, the complete variable domain reads DGGITQSPKYLFRKEGQNVTLSCEQNLNHDAMYWYRQDPGQGLRLIYYSQIVNDFQKGDIAEGYSVSREKKESFPLTVTSAQKNPTAFYLCASSMDRGRREKLFFGSGTQLSVL.

The V and J genes are TRBV7-3 and TRBJ2-5; TRBD2 matches 7 bases. Germline V gene sequence: CDR1 SGHTA, CDR2 FQGTGA. The CDR3 length is 17 residues. The J segment lost 5 bases and the V segment lost 5 bases, leaving 17 bases of the junction unmatched. The chain's CDR3 is CASSAGRLRGGSETQYF. In DNA form, the CDR3 reads TGTGCCAGCAGCGCGGGACGGCTGCGAGGCGGGAGCGAGACCCAGTACTTC.

The chain couples TRBV7-8 to TRBJ2-1, with D tentatively TRBD2 (6 bases). Germline V gene lookup returns CDR1 SGHVS and CDR2 FQNEAQ. Trimming took off 2 bases at V and 0 bases at J, with 11 bases between the two ends. This CDR3 contains 16 residues. CDR3 protein: CASSLRAGSSYNEQFF. The DNA for the CDR3 is TGTGCCAGCAGCTTAAGGGCGGGGAGCTCCTACAATGAGCAGTTCTTC.